This entry features one TCR beta chain sequence. The sample has other DNA sequences that encode this CDR3 too. This record belongs to a study of blood T cell repertoires in COVID-19. Germline CDR1 is KGHDR and CDR2 is SFDVKD. The ends were cut back, 3 bases at V and 0 bases at J, with 3 bases in the middle. The length of the CDR3 is 13 residues. Clones were read by immunoSEQ multiplex PCR, and TCRdb kept only the in-frame ones, dropping some. This sample carries some 500,000 clones, 85% to 90% of them seen once, and the ten largest clones take roughly 8%. This receptor was taken from a woman in her forties or fifties with COVID-19, enrolled during active disease. This chain joins TRBV24-1 and TRBJ2-3; D is unresolved. The sequenced sample consisted of peripheral blood. In DNA form, the CDR3 reads TGTGCCACCAGTGATCCAAGCACAGATACGCAGTATTTT. It specifies CATSDPSTDTQYF.